This T cell receptor (beta chain) was retrieved from a study of T cells expressing NK-cell markers. One entry per CDR3 protein, without DNA, is what TCRdb gives after re-calling the 5' RACE reads. This specimen shows approximately 460,000 distinct CDR3 sequences; the ten leading clones hold approximately 6.8%. A word on this clonotype: Its antigen is currently unknown.

Germline values: CDR1 LNHNV, CDR2 YYDKDF (reference sequence). The CDR3 length is 15 residues. General study findings and limits: Six donors carried dominant NKG2C+ clonotypes that made up roughly 1.0-8% of their CD8+ T cells.

Input material: blood T cells: a sorted CD56 or NKG2C T cell subset, CD4+ or CD8+ T cells, or bulk PBMC T cells (not recorded which). This clonotype originated in a woman aged 18-69 years in good health. The V gene is TRBV15, the J gene TRBJ2-3. The CDR3 protein is CATSRSGLATDTQYF.